What follows describes a single T cell receptor (beta chain). This clonotype has ten or more counts. There is no known antigen for this receptor. No base-level quality is on record; no much larger clone is a single base apart. CDR1 and CDR2 (MDHEN, SYDVKM) derive from the germline V gene. V is clipped by 6 bases and J by 6 bases, and the sequence between their germline boundaries is 11 bases long. Counted from cysteine to phenylalanine, this CDR3 has 12 amino acids. Of all the DNA, just the CDR3 is kept, 36 bases in frame from base 1. Every donor in the study was a healthy Caucasian. Three pairs of female monozygotic twins, all aged about 18 to 30 years, made up the twin cohort. Miltenyi CD45RO+ enrichment and human naive T-cell isolation kits were used to isolate memory (CD45RO+) and naive T cells from PBMC. The library was built by means of 5' RACE. Sequencing was performed on an Illumina HiSeq 2000. Template switching added a universal primer binding site, and the final cDNA carried a unique molecular identifier that allowed TCR cDNA molecules to be counted accurately. Specific primers in the conserved constant-segment region were used to synthesize first-strand cDNA for TCR alpha and beta chains. Each cDNA library was double barcoded, with a SMART-Mk sample barcode plus Illumina barcodes, to control for contamination. TruSeq adapter sequences along with Illumina sample barcodes were introduced in two successive PCR steps. Sequencing of the TCR alpha and beta cDNA libraries was done on the Illumina HiSeq platform using custom primers. As for the original processing: Unique molecular identifiers were extracted from raw reads with MiGEC, and CDR3 positions were determined with MiXCR. Recombination models were inferred per individual with the repgenHMM and IGoR tools using an EM algorithm. The analysis of shared clonotypes was done with the tcR package in R, with sharing normalized by the product of cloneset sizes. To study raw recombination free of thymic and clonal selection effects, out-of-frame nonproductive sequences were analyzed. The public reads were reanalyzed by TCRdb: fastp trimming at Q25, MiXCR alignment, in-frame beta chains only. For every CDR3 protein sequence, its rows merge into one entry that carries the most common genes and DNA. TCRdb, not the original authors, processed these V and J calls. This sample lists around 240,000 distinct CDR3 sequences; roughly 7% were detected once. The ten largest make up around 3.4% of the sample.

These data originate in a study of identical twins (dated by TCRdb to between 2015 and 2016). About the study as a whole: TCR alpha and beta repertoires from monozygotic twins, unrelated adults of various ages and cord blood were deep-sequenced to test whether fetal clonotypes persist. To rule out contamination, the twin experiments were replicated at different times with different library preparation protocols.

Study-wide findings and limitations: Invariant T cells such as MAIT and iNKT could partly confound zero-insertion analyses, although diverse VJ usage argued against such confounding for most clonotypes. The excess sharing between twins in beta out-of-frame sequences was weaker because fewer shared sequences reduced the signal-to-noise ratio. Compared with coincidental sharing between unrelated individuals, out-of-frame TCR alpha sequences shared between twins had an excess of sequences with low generation probability. Because the same donors could not be followed over many years, the conclusions relied on cross-sectional statistical analysis. Fewer insertions were carried by abundant cord blood beta clonotypes; a weaker similar trend was observed in young adult naive repertoires, while no such trend was observed in memory repertoires. In monozygotic twins, recombination models systematically underestimated out-of-frame TCR alpha sharing, but the models matched the sharing seen between unrelated individuals.

These data also formed part of another study, on yellow fever vaccine responses in identical twins. The second study also describes: The authors reported that the T cell response to vaccination in identical twins appeared partly convergent and partly personalized. In identical twins, the study followed T cell clones that responded to the vaccine with precision.

The chain is assembled from TRBV28 and TRBJ1-1; the D gene assignment is ambiguous. This TCR was sampled from a woman in her late teens or twenties in good health. The source material was memory (CD45RO+) T cells sorted from blood. Per the publication, the cell subset or site label means: CD45RO+ enriched T cells. CDR3 reads: CASSTQTSEAFF. The nucleotides read TGTGCCAGCAGCACCCAAACCTCTGAAGCTTTCTTT.